This TCR beta chain was captured by sequencing in a study of shared clonotypes between healthy human individuals (dated by TCRdb to the early 2020s). At the level of the whole study: Three men and a couple of women, aged 18 to 49 years, made up the cohort. Different laboratories and diverse techniques were used to prepare libraries and sequence TCR repertoires, to increase sequencing depth and limit assay-specific biases. For each donor, CD4 naive and CD4 memory were each given three plates, CD8 naive was given two plates, and CD8 memory was given one plate. Blood TCR repertoires of roughly 5 healthy adults were deeply sequenced to estimate repertoire size and the extent of clonotype sharing between individuals. Leukapheresis yielded between about 0.9 and 9.5 billion PBMCs per donor.

Reading the germline V gene (reference sequence) gives CDR1 SEHNR and CDR2 FQNEAQ. The germline V and J ends show losses of 4 bases and 5 bases respectively, and no gene match explains 5 bases of the junction. The CDR3 starts with the cysteine, ends with the phenylalanine, and has 14 residues. CDR3 DNA is the only sequence kept; it has 42 bases, read in frame from the first base. The donors were healthy, HIV-negative adults with no recently reported acute infections or vaccinations. Every donor was a Caucasian adult living in Nashville, Tennessee, USA. Magnetic negative selection was used to enrich CD4+ T cells, after which naive cells were positively selected on CD45RA and the negative fraction became the memory subset. After blood collection by leukapheresis, PBMCs were isolated using Ficoll-Histopaque density gradient centrifugation and then cryopreserved in the vapor phase of liquid nitrogen. Analytical flow cytometry was used to check the purity and quantity of each magnetically sorted T cell population. From each sorted fraction, genomic DNA was isolated and quantified by UV absorbance on a Nanodrop 2000c.

Overall study results and their limits: Pairwise subsampling indicated that sequencing depth was expected to affect the degree of clonotype sharing among donors. Because the study included only a small number of donors, the genetic and exposure-history diversity represented was limited. Rarefaction of sorted-subset datasets indicated incomplete sequencing despite the large sequencing depth. Clonotypes shared by all four sorted-subset donors showed higher generation probabilities than non-shared clonotypes. Sampling was limited to blood, and TCR repertoires in tissue likely differ from TCR repertoires in blood. Estimated clonotype richness was generally larger for naive than for memory subsets. Across a handful of donors, approximately 4.9% of naive CD4, roughly 3.3% of naive CD8, under 2.5% of memory CD4, and about 0.4% of memory CD8 clonotypes were shared.

For this clone: It has no known antigen specificity. The sample holds no much larger clone one base away, and base qualities are not on file.

Using the deep immunoSEQ assay, TCR CDR3 regions were amplified from genomic DNA by multiplex PCR. Genomic DNA extracted from each cell subset was distributed evenly over all wells of several immunoSEQ 96-well plates, and each plate served as one replicate. For sorted subsets, approximately 0.2 ug of genomic DNA, equivalent to around 29,000 T cell genomes, went into each replicate PCR. Purified libraries were measured with a Qubit 3.0 fluorometer, size-checked on a Bioanalyzer 2100, and measured again with the KAPA Library Quantification kit. Every immunoSEQ 96-well plate was sequenced on a separate single-read 150-cycle Illumina NextSeq 550 flow cell. Per the source publication's procedure: The immunoSEQ output contained only junctional sequences without quality scores, so filtering could not match that applied to full-length reads. Sequences were annotated with PyIR, a Python wrapper for IgBLAST v1.9, using IMGT germline references to assign V/J genes and CDR3. Reads were removed for weak V/J assignments (E-value above 1e-6), missing CDR3, stop codons, out-of-frame junctions, or ambiguous translated residues. A V3J clonotype was defined by an identical inferred V gene, J gene, and CDR3 amino acid sequence. Percentage overlap between repertoires was calculated by dividing the number of shared unique clonotypes by the size of the smaller repertoire. RTK rarefaction, the Chao1 estimator, and Recon v2.1 estimates of unobserved clonotypes were used to assess repertoire richness. Generation probabilities were computed with OLGA for all TCRbeta clonotypes obtained by the gDNA method from several donors. In TCRdb, the immuneACCESS table is reduced to in-frame sequences with V and J assigned. These tables do not hold every clone; where another copy was compared, an unresolved V gene accounts for under half, and the others remain unexplained. V and J calls and clone size come straight from that table; D and trimming were deduced from the DNA. The sample yields some 1.1 million clones; about 80% were counted once. Of the sample, about 0.94% falls within the top ten clones.

Sequenced input: memory CD4+ T cells from PBMCs. Per the publication, the cell subset or site label means: CD45RA-negative fraction. The chain was built from TRBV7-9 and TRBJ2-7, with 10 bases matching TRBD2. This receptor was obtained from a young man in good health. Some clones in this sample may be carry-over from other donors' samples. CDR3 loop: CASSSLAGVNEQYF. In nucleotide form, the sequence is TGTGCCAGCAGCTCCCTAGCGGGAGTGAACGAGCAGTACTTC.